This TCR beta chain was profiled in a study of T-cell reconstitution after alpha-beta-depleted transplantation in children. Construction of the TCRbeta library involved unique molecular identifiers. Each CDR3 protein is one row after TCRdb ran MiXCR on the PCR reads. The data hold over 400,000 distinct CDR3 sequences, with approximately 42% observed a single time. General study findings and limits: Newly made T cells mostly supplied T-cell counts and diversity one year after transplant. Where some patients showed high TCRbeta diversity at day 60, it came from recipient T cells and thymic progenitors that had survived. Several hundred expanded graft clones reportedly gave rise to the alpha-beta T cells present about two months after transplant.

As to this clonotype: As yet, its antigen is unknown.

The CDR3 consists of 17 residues. The V gene's germline CDR1 is LNHDA and CDR2 SQIVND (reference sequence). V shed 5 bases and J 0 bases; nucleotides not matched to a gene: 12. The sequence derives from a girl aged 2 to 10 with aplastic anemia, due to receive a stem cell transplant. The sequencing used PBMCs, collected before TCRalphabeta/CD19-depleted stem cell transplant. V gene TRBV19 combines with J gene TRBJ2-5; TRBD2 aligns across 7 bases. The CDR3 bases are TGTGCCAGTAGTCCCCTAGCGGAGGTCTTGTACCAAGAGACCCAGTACTTC. Amino acids: CASSPLAEVLYQETQYF.